Sequencing of this T cell receptor beta chain was carried out in a study of blood T cell repertoires in COVID-19. Study information: Collection of acute and convalescent COVID-19 samples took place in the United States, Italy and Spain. In each case, the material was cDNA or gDNA derived from T cells, B-cell-depleted T cells, or PBMCs.

Germline V gene lookup returns CDR1 MNHEY and CDR2 SVGEGT. The CDR3 is 17 amino acids. Trimming removed 0 bases from V and 3 bases from J, with 17 bases in between. Measured with immunoSEQ multiplex PCR; TCRdb has only the in-frame clones, and not every one. The sample has under 300,000 clones; about 88% are singletons. This TCR was sampled from a middle-aged woman who had recovered from COVID-19. The chain has TRBV6-2 or TRBV6-3 and TRBJ1-2; tentative D call: TRBD1 (5 bases). The sequenced sample was peripheral blood. CDR3 DNA sequence: TGTGCCAGCAGTTACTCTGGGTGGGGCAAACCGGACTATGGCTACACCTTC. It specifies CASSYSGWGKPDYGYTF.